This T cell receptor (beta chain) was retrieved from a study of blood T cell repertoires in COVID-19. CDR1 and CDR2 (germline): SGHTA, FQGNSA. V was pared by 1 base and J by 7 bases, with 6 bases of the junction left unmatched. The CDR3 has 14 residues. TCRdb's copy holds only in-frame clones and misses some; the assay was immunoSEQ multiplex PCR. Of around 280,000 clones listed, 87% are singletons. The sequenced sample consisted of PBMCs or T cells enriched from blood (not recorded which). The source is a middle-aged woman who had recovered from COVID-19. The J gene is TRBJ2-5, the V gene TRBV7-2, with 7 nucleotides matching TRBD2. CDR3 loop: CASSLVRWEGTQYF. The CDR3 nucleotides are TGTGCCAGCAGCTTAGTTCGGTGGGAGGGGACCCAGTACTTC.